This TCR beta chain is from a study of Ad26.COV2.S vaccination and SARS-CoV-2 variants. V was shortened by 7 bases and J by 2 bases, with 26 bases between the two germline ends. CDR1 and CDR2 (germline): SQVTM, ANQGSEA. CDR3 size: 17 residues. Sequencing was performed with immunoSEQ multiplex PCR; in TCRdb, only in-frame clones are kept and a portion is missing. Of fewer than 150,000 clones detected, 70% to 90% appear once; the ten largest clones hold about 5%. This chain uses TRBV29-1 with TRBJ1-2; D might be TRBD1 (5 bases). The origin of this receptor is a human donor who had recovered from COVID-19. This sample comprised peripheral blood, obtained after recovery from COVID-19. The CDR3 DNA is TGCAGCGCCGAGGGGCGGGATCAAAGTACGTCGAACTATGGCTACACCTTC. Its translation is CSAEGRDQSTSNYGYTF.